The rows below give T cell receptor beta chains drawn from one sample of a study of early T cells in non-severe SARS-CoV-2 infection. MiXCR, run by TCRdb on the 5' RACE reads, gives a single entry per CDR3 protein. The sample yields tens of thousands of distinct CDR3 sequences, around 4% seen once. The sample taken for sequencing was whole blood. These receptors were taken from an adult who was a healthcare worker with PCR-confirmed SARS-CoV-2 infection or an uninfected control (not recorded which). Each CDR3 is given with its conserved first and last residue. D genes are given only for firm matches. Clone size, where shown, is once, few, many, or a class for clones that have expanded.

J gene | V gene | clone size | D gene | CDR3 DNA | CDR3 protein
TRBJ1-4 | TRBV12-3/TRBV12-4 | many | NA | TGTGCCAGCAGCTCCGGGACTGGAACCGAAGGACTGTTTTTT | CASSSGTGTEGLFF
TRBJ2-5 | TRBV6-2/TRBV6-3 | many | NA | TGTGCCAGCAAGGCCTTGCTAGCGTTACAAGAGACCCAGTACTTC | CASKALLALQETQYF
TRBJ1-1 | TRBV20-1 | NA | NA | TGCAGTACCCTAAAAACAGGGTCCACTGAAGCTTTCTTT | CSTLKTGSTEAFF
TRBJ2-3 | TRBV7-9 | few | NA | TGTGCCAGCAGCGTTCAAGGGCCCTTCACAGATACGCAGTATTTT | CASSVQGPFTDTQYF
TRBJ2-4 | TRBV12-3/TRBV12-4 | few | TRBD2 | TGTGCCAGCAGCCCCGCCGGGACTAGCGGAACCAAAAACATTCAGTACTTC | CASSPAGTSGTKNIQYF
TRBJ2-7 | TRBV7-8 | many | NA | TGTGCCAGCAGCTCCTCGGAGTGGGAGCAGTACTTC | CASSSSEWEQYF
TRBJ2-3 | TRBV18 | many | NA | TGTGCCAGCTCACCACGTGGGGGGTCCACAGATACGCAGTATTTT | CASSPRGGSTDTQYF
TRBJ2-3 | TRBV12-3/TRBV12-4 | many | TRBD2 | TGTGCCAGCAGTTTTAAAGGGCTAGCGGGGGGGACAGATACGCAGTATTTT | CASSFKGLAGGTDTQYF
TRBJ2-1 | TRBV6-6 | many | TRBD2 | TGTGCCAGCAGTCATGGGACTAGCGGGAGAAATGAGCAGTTCTTC | CASSHGTSGRNEQFF
TRBJ2-7 | TRBV15 | many | TRBD2 | TGTGCCACCAGCAGAGGGGATCTAGCGGGAGTCTACGAGCAGTACTTC | CATSRGDLAGVYEQYF
TRBJ1-1 | TRBV20-1 | many | NA | TGCAGTGCCCTGTCTGACGCAGGGCAGACTGAAGCTTTCTTT | CSALSDAGQTEAFF
TRBJ2-7 | TRBV6-2/TRBV6-3 | many | NA | TGTGCCAGCAGCCCCGCTGGTCGAGTTCGCTACGAGCAGTACTTC | CASSPAGRVRYEQYF
TRBJ2-3 | TRBV7-2 | many | TRBD2 | TGTGCCAGCAGCCTAAAGACTAGCGGGGTGGGAGATACGCAGTATTTT | CASSLKTSGVGDTQYF
TRBJ2-1 | TRBV4-1 | many | TRBD2 | TGCGCCAGCAGCCCGCCTAGCGGGGGTTATCGGGAGCAGTTCTTC | CASSPPSGGYREQFF
TRBJ1-1 | TRBV29-1 | NA | NA | TGCAGCGTTGAAGCGGGGTTGAACACTGAAGCTTTCTTT | CSVEAGLNTEAFF
TRBJ2-2 | TRBV14 | many | NA | TGTGCCAGCACCAAAGGGATGAACACCGGGGAGCTGTTTTTT | CASTKGMNTGELFF
TRBJ1-2 | TRBV20-1 | many | NA | TGCAGTGCTAGAGCCCCCAGGGGTGGCACCTTC | CSARAPRGGTF
TRBJ2-2 | TRBV20-1 | NA | NA | TGCAGTGCTAGTTTAGCGAACACCGGGGAGCTGTTTTTT | CSASLANTGELFF
TRBJ1-3 | TRBV18 | many | NA | TGTGCCAGCTCACCCTCCCACGGAAACACCATATATTTT | CASSPSHGNTIYF
TRBJ2-2 | TRBV7-6 | many | TRBD2 | TGTGCCAGCAGCCCGACTAGCGGGAACCTGAACACCGGGGAGCTGTTTTTT | CASSPTSGNLNTGELFF
TRBJ1-5 | TRBV4-3 | many | NA | TGCGCCAGCAGCCACCGGGCCTCCAATCAGCCCCAGCATTTT | CASSHRASNQPQHF
TRBJ1-1 | TRBV4-2 | many | NA | TGTGCCAGCAGCCGTCTTTCGGGGGGCGGGACTGAAGCTTTCTTT | CASSRLSGGGTEAFF
TRBJ1-1 | TRBV9 | many | NA | TGTGCCAGCAGCTCCCACATCGATGGAGGCGAGGTTCGTCTGAACACTGAAGCTTTCTTT | CASSSHIDGGEVRLNTEAFF
TRBJ2-1 | TRBV3-1 | many | TRBD2 | TGTGCCAGCAGCCAAGGGAGGGAGGGAGAGCAGTTCTTC | CASSQGREGEQFF
TRBJ1-4 | TRBV19 | many | NA | TGTGCCAGTAAGGCGGACATGGGTAAAGTTGAAAAACTGTTTTTT | CASKADMGKVEKLFF
TRBJ2-5 | TRBV4-3 | many | TRBD1 | TGCGCCAGCAGCCAAGATCTCCAGGGGGCTAAAGAGACCCAGTACTTC | CASSQDLQGAKETQYF
TRBJ1-5 | TRBV12-3/TRBV12-4 | NA | NA | TGTGCCAGCAGTTTTAGAGGGTCGGGCAATCAGCCCCAGCATTTT | CASSFRGSGNQPQHF
TRBJ1-2 | TRBV12-3/TRBV12-4 | NA | NA | TGTGCCAGCAGTCGCAGGACGGATTATGGCTACACCTTC | CASSRRTDYGYTF
TRBJ2-2 | TRBV20-1 | few | TRBD2 | TGCAGTGCCGAGGGACTAGCGGGGGCCAACACCGGGGAGCTGTTTTTT | CSAEGLAGANTGELFF
TRBJ2-1 | TRBV9 | medium-sized | TRBD2 | TGTGCCAGCAGCTCACGGACTAGCCGAGTAGGAAATGAGCAGTTCTTC | CASSSRTSRVGNEQFF
TRBJ2-1 | TRBV7-2 | many | NA | TGTGCCAGCAGCTTATCCTTTTGGGAGCAGTTCTTC | CASSLSFWEQFF
TRBJ2-7 | TRBV30 | NA | NA | TGTGCCTGGAGTCTCCCTCTGGGTGCGGCGGTCTACGAGCAGTACTTC | CAWSLPLGAAVYEQYF
TRBJ2-7 | TRBV7-9 | many | NA | TGTGCCAGCAGCCCTTCTTGGGAGCAGTACTTC | CASSPSWEQYF
TRBJ2-1 | TRBV7-3 | NA | NA | TGTGCCAGCAGCTTAAGGGATCAGGGGTACAATGAGCAGTTCTTC | CASSLRDQGYNEQFF
TRBJ2-3 | TRBV7-2 | many | NA | TGTGCCAGCAGCTTTGGAGTCCAGGATACGCAGTATTTT | CASSFGVQDTQYF
TRBJ2-1 | TRBV5-5 | many | NA | TGTGCCAGCAGCTCCGCGGGGGCCAATGAGCAGTTCTTC | CASSSAGANEQFF
TRBJ2-7 | TRBV7-8 | many | NA | TGTGCCAGCAGCTTTACGGACGAGCAGTACTTC | CASSFTDEQYF
TRBJ1-5 | TRBV15 | many | NA | TGTGCCACCAGCAGAGACGGGGGCAATCAGCCCCAGCATTTT | CATSRDGGNQPQHF
TRBJ2-5 | TRBV6-5 | many | NA | TGTGCCAGCAGTTATCACCTCATGGCACCGGGGAACCAAGAGACCCAGTACTTC | CASSYHLMAPGNQETQYF
TRBJ2-4 | TRBV7-2 | NA | NA | TGTGCCAGCAGCTTAGGGGAGAGAAACATTCAGTACTTC | CASSLGERNIQYF
TRBJ2-2 | TRBV7-3 | many | NA | TGTGCCAGCAGAATGGCAGGCGGCACCGGGGAGCTGTTTTTT | CASRMAGGTGELFF
TRBJ2-7 | TRBV20-1 | NA | NA | TGCAGTGCTAGAGATTTAGACGGGTGGCCCTACGAGCAGTACTTC | CSARDLDGWPYEQYF
TRBJ1-1 | TRBV4-1 | many | NA | TGCGCCAGCAGCCAACCGCTAGGGTTATACACTGAAGCTTTCTTT | CASSQPLGLYTEAFF
TRBJ1-1 | TRBV3-1 | many | NA | TGTGCCAGCAGCTCCTATGACAGGAACACTGAAGCTTTCTTT | CASSSYDRNTEAFF
TRBJ2-2 | TRBV5-4 | many | TRBD2 | TGTGCCAGCAGCTGGGGACTAGCGGGGAACACCGGGGAGCTGTTTTTT | CASSWGLAGNTGELFF
TRBJ2-3 | TRBV6-2/TRBV6-3 | many | NA | TGTGCCAGCAGTAGCCAAGCTCACACAGATACGCAGTATTTT | CASSSQAHTDTQYF
TRBJ2-5 | TRBV3-1 | many | NA | TGTGCCAGCAGCCAAGGGCAGATCCAAGAGACCCAGTACTTC | CASSQGQIQETQYF
TRBJ2-1 | TRBV5-1 | many | NA | TGCGCCAGCAGCTCTTGGGGAGTCAATGAGCAGTTCTTC | CASSSWGVNEQFF
TRBJ2-5 | TRBV20-1 | many | NA | TGCAGTGCTGGACCAGCAGTTGGGACACGATACCAAGAGACCCAGTACTTC | CSAGPAVGTRYQETQYF
TRBJ2-7 | TRBV7-2 | many | TRBD1 | TGTGCCAGCAGCGTATCCGGGACAGGTGTCTACGAGCAGTACTTC | CASSVSGTGVYEQYF
TRBJ1-4 | TRBV14 | NA | NA | TGTGCCAGCAGCCAACGTGGGGAAGGAACTAATGAAAAACTGTTTTTT | CASSQRGEGTNEKLFF